The next 20 T cell receptor beta chains were all read from a single sample in a study of blood T cell repertoires in COVID-19. The data were produced by immunoSEQ multiplex PCR, yet TCRdb's version contains in-frame clones alone and is incomplete. Of 200,000 to 250,000 clones in the sample, 65% to 90% are singletons; the top ten hold 6% to 9.5%. Sequencing was performed on peripheral blood. These receptors were taken from a woman aged 50 to 60 with acute or convalescent COVID-19.

V usage is TRBV19 and J usage is TRBJ1-5; D possibly corresponds to TRBD1 (6 bases). Trimming stripped 6 bases from V and 3 bases from J, with 15 bases between. The CDR3 covers 15 residues. CDR1 and CDR2 from the germline V gene are LNHDA and SQIVND (reference sequence). The CDR3 DNA is TGTGCCAGTAGAGTGGGGGCAGCCATCAATCAGCCCCAGCATTTT. It codes for CASRVGAAINQPQHF.

This chain joins TRBV2 and TRBJ1-2; perhaps TRBD1 as D (6 bases). This CDR3 spans 13 amino acids. From germline, CDR1 is SNHLY and CDR2 FYNNEI. Trimming stripped 8 bases from V and 4 bases from J, with 14 bases between. Written as DNA, the CDR3 is TGTGCCAGCCCTCAGGACAGATCCTATGGCTACACCTTC. Protein product: CASPQDRSYGYTF.

The chain employs TRBV18 and TRBJ2-7; TRBD1 is a possible D gene (6 bases). CDR3 length equals 15 residues. CDR1 and CDR2 from the germline V gene are KGHSH and LQKENI. Between the trimmed V and J ends, which lost 3 bases and 2 bases, there was a span of 14 bases. CDR3 residues: CASSPGQIHAYEQYF. As DNA, the CDR3 is TGTGCCAGCTCACCCGGACAGATCCATGCCTACGAGCAGTACTTC.

This clone has more than one count but fewer than ten. The same CDR3 is also encoded by other DNA sequences in this sample. The chain carries TRBV7-2 and TRBJ2-3, with D uncertain. The germline V gene encodes CDR1 SGHTA and CDR2 FQGNSA. V shed 1 base and J shed 4 bases, with 9 bases lying between them. This CDR3 is built from 14 residues. The CDR3 sequence: CASSLVVSADTQYF. CDR3 nucleotide sequence: TGTGCCAGCAGCTTAGTTGTGTCGGCAGATACGCAGTATTTT.

The gene calls are TRBV9 and TRBJ2-5, with a weak D call TRBD2 (6 bases). This CDR3 is built from 15 residues. CDR1 is SGDLS and CDR2 is YYNGEE in the germline V gene. V lost 8 bases and J lost 4, with 21 bases in between. CDR3 amino acids: CARASLAGCGETQYF. The CDR3 DNA follows: TGTGCCAGAGCATCACTGGCGGGGTGTGGAGAGACCCAGTACTTC.

This clone was counted only a few times. This chain joins TRBV15 and TRBJ2-3; TRBD1 is a possible D gene (5 bases). Germline CDR1 reads LNHNV; CDR2 reads YYDKDF (reference sequence). The CDR3 has 15 amino acids. The V and J ends lost 0 bases and 1 base respectively, with 8 bases between them. The DNA for the CDR3 is TGTGCCACCAGCAGAGATCCCAGGGGCACAGATACGCAGTATTTT. Protein sequence: CATSRDPRGTDTQYF. The whole variable domain, remainder taken from reference TRBV15 and TRBJ2-3, is DAMVIQNPRYQVTQFGKPVTLSCSQTLNHNVMYWYQQKSSQAPKLLFHYYDKDFNNEADTPDNFQSRRPNTSFCFLDIRSPGLGDTAMYLCATSRDPRGTDTQYFGPGTRLTVL.

The chain has TRBV28 and TRBJ1-2; D might be TRBD1 (5 bases). Trimming shortened V by 6 bases and J by 0 bases, and 14 bases separated the two germline ends. The length of the CDR3 is 15 residues. The germline V gene encodes CDR1 MDHEN and CDR2 SYDVKM. As DNA, the CDR3 is TGTGCCAGCAGCTCCGGGGGAGGGTCTAACTATGGCTACACCTTC. This translates into CASSSGGGSNYGYTF.

V and J are TRBV5-5 and TRBJ2-3; 9 bases match TRBD1. Germline lookup yields CDR1 SGHKS and CDR2 YYEKEE (reference sequence). Trimming at V came to 4 bases and at J to 5 bases, leaving 5 bases not matched to a gene. The CDR3 is made up of 14 amino acids. This CDR3 reads CASSLGTGQDTQYF. CDR3 sequence (DNA): TGTGCCAGCAGCCTAGGGACAGGGCAAGATACGCAGTATTTT. The full variable domain, in which reference TRBV5-5 and TRBJ2-3 provide the parts outside the CDR3, is DAGVTQSPTHLIKTRGQQVTLRCSPISGHKSVSWYQQVLGQGPQFIFQYYEKEERGRGNFPDRFSARQFPNYSSELNVNALLLGDSALYLCASSLGTGQDTQYFGPGTRLTVL.

The rearrangement links TRBV28 to TRBJ1-2; the D is unclear. V was cut by 2 bases and J by 8 bases, with 12 bases left in between. The CDR3 is 13 amino acids. The germline gives CDR1 MDHEN, CDR2 SYDVKM. The CDR3 protein is CASSLGHSGGYTF. DNA of the CDR3: TGTGCCAGCAGTTTAGGCCATTCCGGGGGCTACACCTTC.

This clone occurred once. This chain uses TRBV4-3 with TRBJ1-2; unclear D gene. V was shortened by 0 bases and J by 0 bases, with 11 bases between the two germline ends. Per germline, CDR1 LGHNA and CDR2 YSLEER. The CDR3 contains 16 residues. As DNA, the CDR3 is TGCGCCAGCAGCCAAGAACGTCCCTCAGCTAACTATGGCTACACCTTC. Translating it yields CASSQERPSANYGYTF.

The V gene is TRBV7-2, the J gene TRBJ2-1; D remains unclear. This CDR3 has 13 amino acids. CDR1 SGHTA and CDR2 FQGNSA come from the germline V gene. Trimming pared 3 bases from V and 5 bases from J, leaving 8 bases between. CDR3 DNA: TGTGCCAGCAGCTTCGTACGAGACAATGAGCAGTTCTTC. It specifies CASSFVRDNEQFF.

This chain joins TRBV4-1 and TRBJ2-3, with D possibly being TRBD1 (5 bases). The CDR3 loop spans 17 amino acids. Trimming shortened V by 1 base and J by 1 base, and 15 bases separated the two germline ends. Germline V CDR1 and CDR2: MGHRA, YSYEKL. Here the CDR3 DNA reads TGCGCCAGCAGCCAAGCCAGGACACTTGACGGCACAGATACGCAGTATTTT. Its protein is CASSQARTLDGTDTQYF.

This clone has a handful of counts. This chain uses TRBV5-1 with TRBJ1-2; no reliable D call. Germline values: CDR1 SGHRS, CDR2 YFSETQ. This CDR3 region has 12 residues. V dropped 0 bases and J dropped 7 bases, with 7 bases sitting between them. The CDR3 DNA reads TGCGCCAGCAGCTTGGATAACGGTGGCTACACCTTC. Amino acids: CASSLDNGGYTF.

This clone was seen only a few times. The chain joins TRBV4-3 to TRBJ2-7; 11 bases line up with TRBD2. V was clipped by 1 base and J by 4 bases; unmatched bases: 3. Looked up from germline, CDR1 is LGHNA and CDR2 is YSLEER. The CDR3 runs to 15 residues. CDR3 protein: CASSQVAGGWYEQYF. The DNA of the CDR3 is TGCGCCAGCAGCCAAGTAGCGGGGGGGTGGTACGAGCAGTACTTC.

This clone is a singleton in its sample. V and J are TRBV19 and TRBJ1-1; TRBD1 is a possible D gene (6 bases). The CDR3 contains 15 residues. The V gene's germline CDR1 is LNHDA and CDR2 SQIVND (reference sequence). Trimming cost V 3 bases and J 0 bases, with 11 bases left between them. CDR3 protein: CASSIRTGMNTEAFF. Here the CDR3 DNA reads TGTGCCAGTAGTATTCGCACAGGGATGAACACTGAAGCTTTCTTT. Filled out from reference TRBV19 and TRBJ1-1, the complete variable domain reads DGGITQSPKYLFRKEGQNVTLSCEQNLNHDAMYWYRQDPGQGLRLIYYSQIVNDFQKGDIAEGYSVSREKKESFPLTVTSAQKNPTAFYLCASSIRTGMNTEAFFGQGTRLTVV.

This clone was seen a handful of times. The DNA of the CDR3 is TGTGCCAGCAGTAAAGCGGACAGATCTGGAAACACCATATATTTT. This sequence encodes CASSKADRSGNTIYF. The rearrangement links TRBV7-7 to TRBJ1-3; D is possibly TRBD1 (6 bases). In germline, CDR1 is SSHAT, CDR2 FNYEAQ (reference sequence). The CDR3 has 15 amino acids. Deletions cut 6 bases from V and 1 base from J, with 13 bases between.

The chain is built from TRBV28 and TRBJ1-2; 8 nucleotides align to TRBD1. The junction had 4 bases not matched to a gene; V was cut back by 5 bases and J by 8 bases. The CDR3 runs to 12 residues. Germline CDR1 and CDR2: MDHEN and SYDVKM. As DNA, the CDR3 is TGTGCCAGCAGTATTACAGGGGGGGGCTACACCTTC. Translating gives CASSITGGGYTF.

Only a few counts were recorded for this clone. The chain links TRBV21-1 to TRBJ2-2; no DNA check was done on the table's D call, TRBD2. TRBV21-1 is given as a pseudogene. The length of the CDR3 is 17 residues. CDR3 in amino acids: CASSKVIRYYNTGELFF. CDR3 in DNA: TGTGCCAGCAGCAAAGTCATCCGCTACTACAACACCGGGGAGCTGTTTTTT.

This chain joins TRBV28 and TRBJ2-7, with D perhaps matching TRBD1 (5 bases). Germline values: CDR1 MDHEN, CDR2 SYDVKM. V dropped 8 bases and J dropped 2 bases, with 22 bases sitting between them. The CDR3 covers 16 residues. In nucleotides, the CDR3 is TGTGCCAGCTCCCAAGGGGCCGGGTCGACGGCCTACGAGCAGTACTTC. Protein sequence: CASSQGAGSTAYEQYF.

This clone was counted between two and nine times. The chain combines TRBV6-4 with TRBJ2-1; 9 nucleotides align to TRBD1. V lost 2 bases and J lost 6; bases outside the gene matches: 11. The CDR3 loop spans 17 amino acids. From germline, CDR1 is MRHNA and CDR2 SNTAGT. The CDR3 is CASSDPLGDRVGNEQFF. CDR3 sequence (DNA): TGTGCCAGCAGTGACCCCCTGGGGGACAGGGTGGGCAATGAGCAGTTCTTC.